This TCR beta chain was sequenced during a study of shared clonotypes between healthy human individuals. Assay: immunoSEQ multiplex PCR; the TCRdb copy retains only in-frame clones and omits some. The data hold about 1.5 million clones, with roughly 98% observed a single time. The CDR3 is made up of 16 amino acids. Germline CDR1 and CDR2: LNHDA and SQIVND (reference sequence). With 3 bases clipped from V and 0 bases from J, the junction kept 7 bases outside the gene matches. Sample: naive CD4+ T cells sorted from blood. Subset reported: CD45RA+ positively selected. The chain couples TRBV19 to TRBJ1-1, with 7 bases matching TRBD1. This receptor was taken from a man aged 30 to 39 in good health. This CDR3 reads CASSIRQGSLNTEAFF. The CDR3 DNA sequence: TGTGCCAGTAGTATCCGACAGGGAAGCTTGAACACTGAAGCTTTCTTT.